The following is a TCR beta chain sequence with its context. Some clones are missing from TCRdb's copy, which holds only in-frame ones; the method was immunoSEQ multiplex PCR. Of 25,000 to 40,000 clones in the sample, over 80% were seen once. This entry belongs to a study of OX40 agonist ivuxolimab in advanced cancers. The CDR3 covers 13 residues. The J segment lost 4 bases and the V segment lost 6 bases, leaving 5 bases of the junction unmatched. Germline loops: CDR1 MNHEY, CDR2 SMNVEV (reference sequence). V usage is TRBV27 and J usage is TRBJ2-5, with 7 bases fitting TRBD1. Sequencing used CD4+ or CD8+ T cells sorted from blood, obtained in a trial of the OX40 agonist ivuxolimab. This receptor was taken from an adult with an advanced solid tumor such as melanoma, head and neck, liver or kidney cancer. CDR3 sequence: CASSPGTAETQYF. Here the CDR3 DNA reads TGTGCCAGCAGCCCCGGGACAGCAGAGACCCAGTACTTC.